What follows are 32 T cell receptor beta chains derived from one specimen sequenced in a study of T cell responses to AZD1222 COVID-19 vaccine. The method was immunoSEQ multiplex PCR; TCRdb's version includes in-frame clones alone and lacks a portion of them. The data hold some 100,000 clones, with approximately 91% observed a single time. The sample in question was peripheral blood, obtained on day 0 of AZD1222 vaccination. The receptor set was obtained from an adult in good health.

V usage is TRBV24-1 and J usage is TRBJ1-4; D gene ambiguous. CDR1 is KGHDR and CDR2 is SFDVKD in the germline V gene. The length of the CDR3 is 14 residues. The germline V and J ends were trimmed by 9 bases and 0 bases, with 10 bases remaining between them. The CDR3: CATESNATNEKLFF. The CDR3 nucleotides read TGTGCCACCGAATCGAACGCAACTAATGAAAAACTGTTTTTT.

This chain uses TRBV5-6 with TRBJ1-2; 8 bases line up with TRBD1. The CDR3 extends over 12 amino acids. CDR1 and CDR2 (germline): SGHDT, YYEEEE. J gave up 6 bases and V 4 bases, and 2 bases lay outside the gene matches. The CDR3 region has the DNA TGTGCCAGCAGCCCACAGGGGGATGGCTACACCTTC. It translates to CASSPQGDGYTF.

This clone was found a few times. The J gene is TRBJ1-3, the V gene TRBV3-1 (or the pseudogene TRBV3-2); D remains unclear. Deletions cut 4 bases from V and 0 bases from J, with 10 bases between. The CDR3 has 15 residues. CDR1 is LGHDT, CDR2 YNNKEL, per germline (reference sequence). The CDR3 region is CASSLSADSGNTIYF. The DNA for the CDR3 is TGTGCCAGCAGCCTTAGTGCAGACTCTGGAAACACCATATATTTT.

The V gene is TRBV3-1 (or the pseudogene TRBV3-2), the J gene TRBJ1-4; maybe TRBD1 (6 bases). This CDR3 has 17 residues. Germline V lookup: CDR1 LGHDT, CDR2 YNNKEL (reference sequence). The V and J ends lost 4 bases and 1 base respectively, with 16 bases between them. The CDR3 region is CASSPPGALLTNEKLFF. DNA of the CDR3: TGTGCCAGCAGCCCTCCGGGGGCCCTACTAACTAATGAAAAACTGTTTTTT.

A single count supports this clone. This CDR3 reads CASSQDQGGRGSTEAFF. Here the CDR3 DNA reads TGTGCCAGCAGCCAAGATCAAGGGGGGCGCGGGAGCACTGAAGCTTTCTTT. J is TRBJ1-1 and V is TRBV4-2; TRBD1 is a possible D gene (6 bases). The CDR3 spans 17 residues. CDR1 is LGHNA and CDR2 is YNFKEQ in the germline V gene. Trimming took 0 bases from V and 4 from J, leaving 18 bases between them.

The chain recombines TRBV12-5 with TRBJ1-4; 7 bases fit TRBD1. CDR1 and CDR2 from the germline V gene are LGHNT and FRNRAP. The CDR3 is 19 residues long. Unmatched junction bases numbered 18, after V lost 2 bases and J lost 6 bases. DNA for the CDR3: TGTGCTAGTGGTTTGTACCCCCCTCAGGAAAGGGGGCAGGATGAAAAACTGTTTTTT. Protein product: CASGLYPPQERGQDEKLFF.

The sample holds a few counts of this clone. This chain uses TRBV10-1 with TRBJ1-1, with 8 bases aligning to TRBD1. V lost 2 bases to trimming and J lost 10 bases; unmatched junction nucleotides: 6. The CDR3 sequence is 13 residues long. The germline gives CDR1 WNHNN, CDR2 SYGVQD (reference sequence). Here the CDR3 DNA reads TGCGCCAGCAGTGAGACGACAGGGGATGGAGCTTTCTTT. Translated, it gives CASSETTGDGAFF.

The chain combines TRBV19 with TRBJ1-4, with D maybe TRBD1 (5 bases). Per germline, CDR1 LNHDA and CDR2 SQIVND (reference sequence). Trimming removed 8 bases from V and 8 bases from J, with 15 bases in between. The CDR3 runs 13 residues. DNA of the CDR3: TGTGCCAGTGGAGGTAGGGGTTGGGAAAAACTGTTTTTT. Translated: CASGGRGWEKLFF.

CDR3 DNA: TGTGCCAGCAGCCAAGAAAAAACAGCCCGGGGGGCGTTCGATGGCTACACCTTC. This encodes CASSQEKTARGAFDGYTF. This chain joins TRBV3-1 (or the pseudogene TRBV3-2) and TRBJ1-2, with D perhaps TRBD1 (6 bases). The CDR3 has 18 residues. Germline lookup yields CDR1 LGHDT and CDR2 YNNKEL (reference sequence). Trimming took 0 bases from V and 6 from J, leaving 23 bases between them.

This rearrangement joins TRBV3-1 (or the pseudogene TRBV3-2) to TRBJ1-1; D is uncertain. V gave up 7 bases and J gave up 5 bases, with 8 bases separating them. There are 11 residues in the CDR3. Germline V lookup: CDR1 LGHDT, CDR2 YNNKEL (reference sequence). The CDR3 region is CASTSGTEAFF. CDR3 DNA: TGTGCCAGCACCTCAGGTACTGAAGCTTTCTTT.

This chain joins TRBV19 and TRBJ1-1; 11 bases are a match to TRBD1. Germline V gene sequence: CDR1 LNHDA, CDR2 SQIVND (reference sequence). This CDR3 has 16 residues. With V trimmed by 5 bases and J by 6 bases, 11 bases remained unmatched. CDR3 sequence (DNA): TGTGCCAGTAGTTTTCGGCCGGGACAGGGGGTAGCTGAAGCTTTCTTT. Its protein is CASSFRPGQGVAEAFF.

The chain combines TRBV19 with TRBJ1-5, with 9 bases lining up with TRBD1. Germline CDR1 is LNHDA and CDR2 is SQIVND (reference sequence). V shed 7 bases and J 2 bases; nucleotides not matched to a gene: 12. CDR3 length: 17 residues. Here the CDR3 DNA reads TGTGCCAGTACTACCGGGACAGGGATGAGGGGCAATCAGCCCCAGCATTTT. Protein product: CASTTGTGMRGNQPQHF. The whole variable domain, remainder taken from reference TRBV19 and TRBJ1-5, is DGGITQSPKYLFRKEGQNVTLSCEQNLNHDAMYWYRQDPGQGLRLIYYSQIVNDFQKGDIAEGYSVSREKKESFPLTVTSAQKNPTAFYLCASTTGTGMRGNQPQHFGDGTRLSIL.

V is TRBV2 and J is TRBJ1-2, with 8 positions matching TRBD1. Germline values: CDR1 SNHLY, CDR2 FYNNEI. This CDR3 contains 13 residues. Trimming cost V 6 bases and J 8 bases; bases outside gene matches: 8. Written as DNA, the CDR3 is TGTGCCAGCAGGGGGACAGGCTCGGGGGGCTACACCTTC. Translated, it gives CASRGTGSGGYTF.

V is TRBV4-1 and J is TRBJ2-1, with 9 bases fitting TRBD2. Germline V gene data show CDR1 as MGHRA and CDR2 as YSYEKL. V lost 1 base and J lost 3; bases outside the gene matches: 4. This CDR3 region has 16 residues. The CDR3 here is CASSQAPSGIYNEQFF. CDR3 DNA: TGCGCCAGCAGCCAAGCTCCTAGCGGGATCTACAATGAGCAGTTCTTC.

This sequence joins TRBV5-4 and TRBJ2-7, with 9 bases fitting TRBD2. Trimming at V came to 4 bases and at J to 0 bases, leaving 8 bases not matched to a gene. The CDR3 totals 16 residues. CDR1 SGHNT and CDR2 YYREEE come from the germline V gene (reference sequence). CDR3 sequence (DNA): TGTGCCAGCAGCCCTCATAGCGGGGGAAACTCCTACGAGCAGTACTTC. Protein product: CASSPHSGGNSYEQYF. The complete variable domain, with remaining parts taken from reference TRBV5-4 and TRBJ2-7, reads ETGVTQSPTHLIKTRGQQVTLRCSSQSGHNTVSWYQQALGQGPQFIFQYYREEENGRGNFPPRFSGLQFPNYSSELNVNALELDDSALYLCASSPHSGGNSYEQYFGPGTRLTVT.

The V gene is TRBV5-1, the J gene TRBJ1-6, with D possibly TRBD1 on 6 matching bases. V was pared by 2 bases and J by 7 bases, with 16 bases between. CDR1 SGHRS and CDR2 YFSETQ come from the germline V gene. The CDR3 has 16 residues. The CDR3 here is CASSFQGGGANSPLHF. The CDR3 nucleotides read TGCGCCAGCAGCTTCCAAGGTGGGGGGGCCAATTCACCCCTCCACTTT.

The chain employs TRBV7-9 and TRBJ1-1, with TRBD1 matching 8 bases. The CDR3 spans 14 residues. V shed 4 bases, J shed 6 bases, and the junction held 7 bases outside the gene matches. Looked up from germline, CDR1 is SEHNR and CDR2 is FQNEAQ (reference sequence). CDR3: CASSSRGRVAEAFF. The CDR3 DNA is TGTGCCAGCAGCTCCAGGGGGCGCGTGGCTGAAGCTTTCTTT.

The V gene is TRBV29-1, the J gene TRBJ1-4; D possibly corresponds to TRBD1 (5 bases). The CDR3 covers 12 residues. The germline V and J ends were trimmed by 5 bases and 7 bases, with 11 bases remaining between them. CDR1 and CDR2 (germline): SQVTM, ANQGSEA. The DNA of the CDR3 is TGCAGCGTTCTCACAGGCCCTGAAAAACTGTTTTTT. This translates into CSVLTGPEKLFF.

The chain employs TRBV5-1 and TRBJ2-3; 7 bases line up with TRBD1. The CDR3 contains 13 residues. The germline V gene has CDR1 SGHRS and CDR2 YFSETQ. V was pared by 0 bases and J by 6 bases, with 1 base of the junction left unmatched. The DNA for the CDR3 is TGCGCCAGCAGCTTGGAGGGGGCCGATACGCAGTATTTT. Protein product: CASSLEGADTQYF. The complete variable domain, with remaining parts taken from reference TRBV5-1 and TRBJ2-3, reads KAGVTQTPRYLIKTRGQQVTLSCSPISGHRSVSWYQQTPGQGLQFLFEYFSETQRNKGNFPGRFSGRQFSNSRSEMNVSTLELGDSALYLCASSLEGADTQYFGPGTRLTVL.

V and J are TRBV28 and TRBJ1-6, with 9 nucleotides matching TRBD1. The CDR3 consists of 15 residues. Germline V gene lookup returns CDR1 MDHEN and CDR2 SYDVKM. V gave up 5 bases and J gave up 10 bases; unmatched junction bases: 9. The CDR3 DNA sequence: TGTGCCAGCAGTGGGGGGACAGGGCTGCGATCACCCCTCCACTTT. This codes for CASSGGTGLRSPLHF.

Written as DNA, the CDR3 is TGTGCCACCAGCAGGGCGGGGGGGTTCTATGGCTACACCTTC. The encoded protein is CATSRAGGFYGYTF. The rearrangement joins TRBV15 to TRBJ1-2; a possible D gene is TRBD1 (5 bases). Per germline, CDR1 LNHNV and CDR2 YYDKDF (reference sequence). V lost 3 bases and J lost 4, with 12 bases in between. The CDR3 is 14 residues long. Combining the CDR3 with reference TRBV15 and TRBJ1-2 gives the whole variable domain DAMVIQNPRYQVTQFGKPVTLSCSQTLNHNVMYWYQQKSSQAPKLLFHYYDKDFNNEADTPDNFQSRRPNTSFCFLDIRSPGLGDTAMYLCATSRAGGFYGYTFGSGTRLTVV.

The chain couples TRBV7-8 to TRBJ2-1; D ambiguous. The V gene's germline CDR1 is SGHVS and CDR2 FQNEAQ. Trimming removed 2 bases from V and 2 bases from J, with 13 bases in between. The CDR3 extends over 16 amino acids. The CDR3 loop reads CASSLQALAAYNEQFF. CDR3 sequence (DNA): TGTGCCAGCAGCTTACAGGCCCTGGCCGCCTACAATGAGCAGTTCTTC.

V gene TRBV5-1 combines with J gene TRBJ1-1; the match to TRBD1 covers 7 bases. The J segment lost 1 base and the V segment lost 5 bases, leaving 5 bases of the junction unmatched. The CDR3 contains 14 residues. The germline V gene encodes CDR1 SGHRS and CDR2 YFSETQ. CDR3 residues: CASSAGQWNTEAFF. The CDR3 DNA is TGCGCCAGCAGTGCGGGACAGTGGAACACTGAAGCTTTCTTT.

This clone showed up just a few times. V and J are TRBV19 and TRBJ1-2; D gene ambiguous. V was pared by 0 bases and J by 4 bases, with 9 bases between. This CDR3 has 14 residues. Germline loops: CDR1 LNHDA, CDR2 SQIVND (reference sequence). Here the CDR3 reads CASSIERGGYGYTF. The CDR3 DNA follows: TGTGCCAGTAGTATAGAGCGGGGTGGCTATGGCTACACCTTC.

The chain links TRBV4-1 to TRBJ2-5; D ambiguous. The V gene's germline CDR1 is MGHRA and CDR2 YSYEKL. V lost 4 bases to trimming and J lost 4 bases, with 10 bases between them. CDR3 length equals 13 residues. The CDR3 sequence is CASSPAGRETQYF. In DNA, the CDR3 is TGCGCCAGCAGCCCGGCCGGCCGAGAGACCCAGTACTTC.

CDR3 sequence (DNA): TGTGCCAGCTCACTACAACTACGCTCTGGGGCCAACGTCCTGACTTTC. Encoded protein: CASSLQLRSGANVLTF. The chain uses TRBV18 and TRBJ2-6; D gene uncertain. CDR1 and CDR2 from the germline V gene are KGHSH and LQKENI. The CDR3 spans 16 residues. The germline V and J ends were trimmed by 4 bases and 0 bases, with 10 bases remaining between them.

This clone was counted ten times or more. The chain is built from TRBV9 and TRBJ1-3, with D unclear. Germline CDR1 is SGDLS and CDR2 is YYNGEE. There are 14 residues in the CDR3. Trimming stripped 4 bases from V and 0 bases from J, with 8 bases between. Written as DNA, the CDR3 is TGTGCCAGCAGCCTACAGAGCTCTGGAAACACCATATATTTT. Its translation is CASSLQSSGNTIYF.

J is TRBJ2-1 and V is TRBV28, with 10 bases fitting TRBD1. CDR1 is MDHEN and CDR2 is SYDVKM in the germline V gene. The CDR3 consists of 14 residues. The junction had 4 bases not matched to a gene; V was cut back by 5 bases and J by 6 bases. The CDR3 sequence is CASSLTGGPNEQFF. The CDR3 DNA reads TGTGCCAGCAGTCTGACAGGGGGCCCCAATGAGCAGTTCTTC. The full variable domain, rest sourced from reference TRBV28 and TRBJ2-1, is DVKVTQSSRYLVKRTGEKVFLECVQDMDHENMFWYRQDPGLGLRLIYFSYDVKMKEKGDIPEGYSVSREKKERFSLILESASTNQTSMYLCASSLTGGPNEQFFGPGTRLTVL.

V and J are TRBV9 and TRBJ1-5, with a weak D call TRBD1 (5 bases). Trimming stripped 0 bases from V and 5 bases from J, with 9 bases between. Germline V lookup: CDR1 SGDLS, CDR2 YYNGEE. The CDR3 is 14 amino acids. As DNA, the CDR3 is TGTGCCAGCAGCGTAGGAGGGGCGGATCAGCCCCAGCATTTT. It encodes CASSVGGADQPQHF.

The CDR3 region is CASSLLGTSGFNTGELFF. CDR3 coding DNA: TGTGCCAGCAGTTTATTGGGGACTAGCGGTTTCAACACCGGGGAGCTGTTTTTT. The V gene is TRBV27, the J gene TRBJ2-2, with 11 bases lining up with TRBD2. This CDR3 is built from 18 residues. From germline, CDR1 is MNHEY and CDR2 SMNVEV (reference sequence). V dropped 1 base and J dropped 2; count of bases not matched to a gene: 6.

The chain uses TRBV27 and TRBJ2-1; no clear D. The V and J ends lost 6 bases and 0 bases respectively, with 6 bases between them. Germline values: CDR1 MNHEY, CDR2 SMNVEV (reference sequence). CDR3 length: 13 residues. CDR3 protein: CASSQNSYNEQFF. The DNA for the CDR3 is TGTGCCAGCAGCCAGAACTCCTACAATGAGCAGTTCTTC.

Only one count was recorded for this clone. The chain carries TRBV4-1 and TRBJ2-5; D may be TRBD2 (6 bases). V gave up 3 bases and J gave up 0 bases, with 11 bases separating them. This CDR3 contains 15 residues. Germline V gene sequence: CDR1 MGHRA, CDR2 YSYEKL. CDR3 bases: TGCGCCAGCAGCCAGGGACTGCTGTACCAAGAGACCCAGTACTTC. It codes for CASSQGLLYQETQYF.